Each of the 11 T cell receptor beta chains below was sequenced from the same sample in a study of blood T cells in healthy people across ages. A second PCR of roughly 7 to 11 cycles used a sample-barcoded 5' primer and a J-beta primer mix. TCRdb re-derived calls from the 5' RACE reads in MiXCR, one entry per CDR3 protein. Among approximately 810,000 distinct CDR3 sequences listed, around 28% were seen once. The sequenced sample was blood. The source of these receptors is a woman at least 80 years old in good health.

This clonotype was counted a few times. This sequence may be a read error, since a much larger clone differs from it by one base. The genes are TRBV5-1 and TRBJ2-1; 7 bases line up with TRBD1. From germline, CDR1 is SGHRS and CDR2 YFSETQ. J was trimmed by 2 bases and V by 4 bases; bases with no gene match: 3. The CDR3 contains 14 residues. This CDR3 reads CASSPGQPYNEQFF. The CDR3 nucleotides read TGCGCCAGCAGCCCGGGACAGCCCTACAATGAGCAGTTCTTC.

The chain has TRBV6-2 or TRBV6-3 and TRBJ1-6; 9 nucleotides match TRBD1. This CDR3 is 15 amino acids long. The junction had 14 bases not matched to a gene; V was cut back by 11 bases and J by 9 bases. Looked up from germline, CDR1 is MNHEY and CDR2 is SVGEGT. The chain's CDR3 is CAGNSRDRVSSPLHF. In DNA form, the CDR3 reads TGTGCCGGCAACAGCCGGGACAGGGTTTCTTCACCCCTCCACTTT.

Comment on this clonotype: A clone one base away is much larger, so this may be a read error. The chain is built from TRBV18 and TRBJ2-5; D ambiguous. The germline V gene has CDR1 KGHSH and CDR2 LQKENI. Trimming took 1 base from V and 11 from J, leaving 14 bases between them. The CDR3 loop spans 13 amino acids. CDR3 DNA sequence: TGTGCCAGCTCACCACAATTGTCCAATGAGCAGTACTTC. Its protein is CASSPQLSNEQYF. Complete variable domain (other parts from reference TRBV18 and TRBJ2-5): NAGVMQNPRHLVRRRGQEARLRCSPMKGHSHVYWYRQLPEEGLKFMVYLQKENIIDESGMPKERFSAEFPKEGPSILRIQQVVRGDSAAYFCASSPQLSNEQYFGPGTRLLVL.

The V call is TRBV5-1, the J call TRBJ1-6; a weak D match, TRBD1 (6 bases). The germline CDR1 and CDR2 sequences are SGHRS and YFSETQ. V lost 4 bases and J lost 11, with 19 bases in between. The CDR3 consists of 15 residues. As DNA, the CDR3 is TGCGCCAGCAGCCTCCAGGGGATCGGTAGTACACCCCTCCACTTT. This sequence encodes CASSLQGIGSTPLHF.

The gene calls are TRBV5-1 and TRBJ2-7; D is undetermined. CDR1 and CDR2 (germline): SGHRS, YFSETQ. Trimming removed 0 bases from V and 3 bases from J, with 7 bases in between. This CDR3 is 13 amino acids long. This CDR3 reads CASSLEWFYEQYF. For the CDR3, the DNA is TGCGCCAGCAGCTTGGAATGGTTCTACGAGCAGTACTTC.

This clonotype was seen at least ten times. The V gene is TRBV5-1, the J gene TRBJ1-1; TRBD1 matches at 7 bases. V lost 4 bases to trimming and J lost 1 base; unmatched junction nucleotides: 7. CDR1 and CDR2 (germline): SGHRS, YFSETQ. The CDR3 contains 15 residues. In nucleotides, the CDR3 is TGCGCCAGCAGCCCGTCAGGGACAGCGAACACTGAAGCTTTCTTT. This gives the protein CASSPSGTANTEAFF.

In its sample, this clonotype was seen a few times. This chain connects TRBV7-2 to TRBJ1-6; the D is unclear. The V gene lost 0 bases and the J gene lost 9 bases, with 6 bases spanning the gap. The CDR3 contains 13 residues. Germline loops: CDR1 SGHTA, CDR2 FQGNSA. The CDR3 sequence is CASSLAPVSPLHF. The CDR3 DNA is TGTGCCAGCAGCTTAGCGCCGGTTTCACCCCTCCACTTT.

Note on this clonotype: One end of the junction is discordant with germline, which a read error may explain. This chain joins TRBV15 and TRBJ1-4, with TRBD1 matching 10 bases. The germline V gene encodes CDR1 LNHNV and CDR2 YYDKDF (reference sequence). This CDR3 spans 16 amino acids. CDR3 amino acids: CVTSRRTGQGNEKLFF. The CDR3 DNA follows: TGTGTCACCAGCAGGAGGACGGGACAGGGGAACGAAAAACTGTTTTTT. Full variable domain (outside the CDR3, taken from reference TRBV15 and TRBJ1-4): DAMVIQNPRYQVTQFGKPVTLSCSQTLNHNVMYWYQQKSSQAPKLLFHYYDKDFNNEADTPDNFQSRRPNTSFCFLDIRSPGLGDTAMYLCVTSRRTGQGNEKLFFGSGTQLSVL.

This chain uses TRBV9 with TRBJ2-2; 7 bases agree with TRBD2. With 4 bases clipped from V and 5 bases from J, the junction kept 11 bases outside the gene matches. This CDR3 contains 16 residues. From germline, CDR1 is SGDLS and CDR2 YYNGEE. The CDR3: CASSPHARGGTGELFF. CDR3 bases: TGTGCCAGCAGCCCCCACGCGCGGGGAGGGACCGGGGAGCTGTTTTTT.

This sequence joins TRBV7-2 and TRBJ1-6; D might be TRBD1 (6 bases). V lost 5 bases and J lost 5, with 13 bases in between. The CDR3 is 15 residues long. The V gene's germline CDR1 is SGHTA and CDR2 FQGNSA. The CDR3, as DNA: TGTGCCAGCAGCCAAGGGACAAATAATAATTCACCCCTCCACTTT. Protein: CASSQGTNNNSPLHF. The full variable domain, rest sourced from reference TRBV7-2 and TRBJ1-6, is GAGVSQSPSNKVTEKGKDVELRCDPISGHTALYWYRQSLGQGLEFLIYFQGNSAPDKSGLPSDRFSAERTGGSVSTLTIQRTQQEDSAVYLCASSQGTNNNSPLHFGNGTRLTVT.

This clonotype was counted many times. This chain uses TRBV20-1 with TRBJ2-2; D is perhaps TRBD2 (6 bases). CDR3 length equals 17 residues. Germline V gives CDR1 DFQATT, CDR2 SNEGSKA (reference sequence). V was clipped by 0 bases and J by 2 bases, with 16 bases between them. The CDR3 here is CSARDIFGGTNTGELFF. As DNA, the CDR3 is TGCAGTGCTAGAGACATTTTTGGGGGGACCAACACCGGGGAGCTGTTTTTT.